Here is one TCR beta chain with its context. Profiled with immunoSEQ multiplex PCR; TCRdb holds only in-frame clones, not every one. The data contain some 22,000 clones, 85% to 95% of them singletons. This entry belongs to a study of preoperative IRX-2 immunotherapy in early breast cancer. Stated treatment: preoperative locoregional IRX-2 cytokine immunotherapy. This phase Ib study tested locoregional IRX-2 cytokine immunotherapy given before surgery. Trimming stripped 3 bases from V and 2 bases from J, with 10 bases between. The CDR3 loop spans 14 amino acids. Germline V CDR1 and CDR2: LNHNV, YYDKDF (reference sequence).

This clonotype was obtained from a human donor with breast cancer. The sequences come from tumor tissue, collected after IRX-2 immunotherapy. V and J are TRBV15 and TRBJ2-5; D gene unclear. The CDR3 DNA sequence: TGTGCCACCAGCAGTGGGCAGCTACAAGAGACCCAGTACTTC. It is translated as CATSSGQLQETQYF.